This TCR beta chain was identified during a study of beta chain features in type 1 diabetes (dated by TCRdb to the late 2010s). With regard to the full study: No differences in mean age, gender distribution, total cell number or subset yield were found between patients and healthy donors. The study compared the TCRB repertoires of sorted circulating CD4+ T cell subsets in recently diagnosed type 1 diabetes patients with those in matched healthy donors. A total of about 100,000,000 sorted cells were examined across all samples, and RNA yield correlated strongly with the number of cells per subset. Regulatory and stem cell-like memory subsets were isolated from only 8 patients and about 8 healthy donors, whereas naive and central memory subsets came from all 30 or so donors.

The full study reports these points: The naive, central memory and regulatory TCRB repertoires appeared to resemble one another more closely among patients than among healthy donors. Shorter templates might have been favored by PCR, but patient and control samples were amplified and corrected together, so both groups would have been affected equally by any skew. Because cDNA rather than genomic DNA was sequenced, highly expressing activated cells could have been over-represented, although no difference in activation and CD3 levels was found between groups. Patients with type 1 diabetes made fewer insertions and deleted more nucleotides at VDJ recombination sites, implying thymic rearrangement abnormalities. Type 1 diabetes patients showed a moderate but significant shortening of TCRB CDR3 length in all four CD4+ subsets. Only small numbers of individuals were included in the HLA sub-analyses, which left unresolved whether HLA type had any influence on TCRB rearrangement.

As for this clone: No cognate antigen has been identified for it. No qualities accompany the bases; no much larger clone lies one base away.

The entire isolated RNA was reverse transcribed using the High Capacity cDNA Reverse Transcription Kit, and thus expressed TCRB transcripts were sequenced. Deep immunoSEQ sequencing was applied to naive, central memory and regulatory T cell samples, giving an average of around 4 million total reads per sample. Sorted cells were lysed in RLT buffer and RNA was extracted with DNase-treated RNeasy Micro or Mini kits, depending on cell number. To prevent cross-contamination, each cell subset was processed individually, whereas patient and healthy donor samples were processed jointly. Using the immunoSEQ multiplex PCR, TCRB sequences were amplified from cDNA into 87-bp fragments spanning the CDR3 region. The amplicons were sequenced using the Illumina HiSeq platform. Processing in the source paper ran as follows. PCR bias was corrected computationally using synthetic template baselines, and reads within Hamming distance 2 were collapsed, with unmergeable singletons discarded. Reads were aligned against IMGT to assign V, D and J genes, CDR3 length and insertions or deletions at six rearrangement sites. Within each subset, clonotype counts were normalized to sorted cell number, after which true diversity and Gini coefficients were computed with the tcR R package. The overlap coefficient, calculated on TCRB nucleotide sequences, was used to quantify repertoire sharing. Out-of-frame TCRB sequences from naive cells were analyzed as a proxy for the pre-selection repertoire. Sourced from immuneACCESS, this table was stored by TCRdb with only in-frame sequences that have V and J called. A share of the clones is absent; for the studies checked, an unresolved V gene accounts for under half, and the remainder has no known explanation. V, J and clone size derive from that table, while D and trimming were established from the DNA sequence. A total of 200,000 to 300,000 clones appear in this sample, 13% to 15% of them only once. The top ten clonotypes cover 0.025% to 0.03% of the sample.

Each donor gave one peripheral blood draw, roughly 0.12 L on average, collected into heparinised tubes. Naive, central memory, regulatory and stem cell-like memory CD4+ T cells were sorted on a BD FACSAria II using a panel including CD45RO, CCR7, CD25, CD127, CD95 and CD27. Purity was above 98% for every sorted population. PBMCs were isolated right away by Lymphoprep density gradient centrifugation and were stained directly, without culture. Samples were stained and sorted in pairs, with one healthy donor and one patient per experiment, so that batch effects were minimized. From the cysteine up to the phenylalanine, the CDR3 has a length of 15 residues. The only DNA kept is the CDR3, 45 bases in frame from the first base. V is trimmed back by 6 bases and J by 4 bases, and the junction contains 7 bases that no gene match accounts for. The germline V gene provides CDR1 SNHLY and CDR2 FYNNEI.

This clonotype was obtained from a woman in her thirties or forties in good health. The sequencing sample was made of naive CD4+ T cells from blood. This sample's cell subset or site label indicates: true naive CD4+ T cells. The chain is encoded by TRBV2 joined to TRBJ2-3; 10 central nucleotides agree with TRBD1. The CDR3 has the sequence CASRKDRGSADTQYF. The bases read TGTGCCAGCAGGAAGGACAGGGGGAGCGCAGATACGCAGTATTTT.